The present T cell receptor beta chain was sequenced within a study of T cell clonality in common variable immunodeficiency. Study-level findings and limits: Fewer TCRbeta clones were shared among CVID subjects than controls. Common variable immunodeficiency TCR beta sequences reportedly had fewer deletions and N-nucleotide insertions.

Control and CVID samples contributed equal amounts of genomic DNA. Here immunoSEQ multiplex PCR was the method, and the copy in TCRdb shows in-frame clones only, minus some. This sample shows about 26,000 clones and no singletons; 24% rests with the ten largest. Concerning this clone: Its antigen is as yet unknown. The sequenced fragment ends 3 residues before the CDR3 boundary, so the rest is inferred from the germline J gene.

Of CVID subjects, under 16 were female and around 27 male, mean age approximately 41. Caucasian heritage predominated among both patients and controls. Germline V lookup: CDR1 SGHAT, CDR2 FQNNGV. This CDR3 region has 13 residues. Trimming left V 3 bases short and J 7 bases short, with 12 bases between. The clonotype was recovered from a human donor with common variable immunodeficiency. The chain joins TRBV11-2 to TRBJ1-1; D uncertain. Sequences were obtained from peripheral blood mononuclear cells. The CDR3 DNA, read in part, is TGTGCCAGCAGCTTCGTACAGCCAATTGAA. It is translated as CASSFVQPIE. The whole CDR3 sequence is CASSFVQPIEAFF.